The 32 T cell receptor beta chains presented below share a single source sample, sequenced in a study of T cells in Graves' hyperthyroidism and ophthalmopathy. RNA transcripts yielded amplified TCR beta CDR3 regions. The study used the HTBI primer set for a first-round RT-PCR of the TCR CDR3. MiXCR, applied by TCRdb to the multiplex PCR reads, yields one record per CDR3 protein. Altogether about 480,000 distinct CDR3 sequences are present, around 14% being singletons, with the ten largest covering around 17%. Sequenced material: blood. The source is a woman aged 18-29 years with Graves' hyperthyroidism.

This chain uses TRBV5-1 with TRBJ1-6; 10 nucleotides align to TRBD1. The CDR3 spans 16 residues. Germline CDR1 reads SGHRS; CDR2 reads YFSETQ. The V gene end was trimmed by 2 bases and the J gene end by 10 bases; junction bases not matched to a gene: 9. The DNA for the CDR3 is TGCGCCAGCAGCTTTATCACGACAGGGGGCGAATCACCCCTCCACTTT. This gives the protein CASSFITTGGESPLHF.

This clonotype was seen a handful of times. The chain combines TRBV24-1 with TRBJ2-1; 10 bases agree with TRBD2. V lost 5 bases, J lost 7 bases, and 10 bases stayed unmatched. The CDR3 runs to 16 residues. Germline V gene data show CDR1 as KGHDR and CDR2 as SFDVKD. The CDR3 nucleotides are TGTGCCACCAGTGTCTCACAAGCGGGAGGGACAAATGAGCAGTTCTTC. Its translation is CATSVSQAGGTNEQFF.

J is TRBJ1-1 and V is TRBV12-3 or TRBV12-4; TRBD1 is a possible D gene (5 bases). The length of the CDR3 is 15 residues. The V gene lost 6 bases and the J gene lost 3 bases, with 17 bases spanning the gap. The CDR3 DNA reads TGTGCCAGCAGCCTCCGCCGGGGAGGGGACACTGAAGCTTTCTTT. This encodes CASSLRRGGDTEAFF.

This clonotype has a count of ten or more. The J gene is TRBJ2-2, the V gene TRBV7-3; D gene ambiguous. The CDR3 length is 15 residues. The V end was cut by 0 bases, the J end by 3 bases, with 8 bases between. Germline CDR1 is SGHTA and CDR2 is FQGTGA. CDR3 DNA sequence: TGTGCCAGCAGCTTAACCAACTCTTACACCGGGGAGCTGTTTTTT. Amino acid sequence: CASSLTNSYTGELFF.

This clonotype came up many times. The chain has TRBV11-3 and TRBJ1-5, with D uncertain. With 5 bases removed from V and 4 bases from J, the gap between germline ends came to 12 bases. The germline V gene has CDR1 SGHNT and CDR2 YENEEA. The CDR3 sequence is 14 residues long. The DNA of the CDR3 is TGTGCCAGCAGCCTACAAGGGATTAATCAGCCCCAGCATTTT. Translation: CASSLQGINQPQHF.

This clonotype was recorded many times. The rearrangement uses TRBV11-3 and TRBJ1-1; maybe TRBD1 (5 bases). Trimming left V 5 bases short and J 2 bases short, with 12 bases between. Germline V gives CDR1 SGHNT, CDR2 YENEEA. This CDR3 has 14 amino acids. The CDR3 is CASSPGVKNTEAFF. The CDR3 DNA reads TGTGCCAGCAGCCCGGGGGTTAAAAACACTGAAGCTTTCTTT.

This clonotype was seen repeatedly, ten times or more. J is TRBJ2-3 and V is TRBV2, with TRBD2 as a possible D gene (5 bases). CDR1 SNHLY and CDR2 FYNNEI come from the germline V gene. This CDR3 spans 13 amino acids. Trimming left V 2 bases short and J 9 bases short, with 12 bases between. The DNA for the CDR3 is TGTGCCAGCAGTGAAAGAGGACTTTTCACGCAGTATTTT. Its protein is CASSERGLFTQYF.

In this sample, this clonotype turned up a few times. This chain connects TRBV10-2 to TRBJ1-1, with TRBD1 identical over 9 bases. Trimming cost V 6 bases and J 6 bases; bases outside gene matches: 11. This CDR3 comprises 15 residues. The germline gives CDR1 WSHSY, CDR2 SAAADI. CDR3 DNA: TGCGCCAGCAGGACGCCCGGGACAGGGATCGCTGAAGCTTTCTTT. It encodes CASRTPGTGIAEAFF.

This clonotype showed up just a few times. J is TRBJ2-7 and V is TRBV7-9; D unclear. Between the trimmed V and J ends, which lost 3 bases and 1 base, there was a span of 13 bases. The V gene's germline CDR1 is SEHNR and CDR2 FQNEAQ (reference sequence). The CDR3 spans 15 residues. The CDR3 protein is CASSFKAGQSYEQYV. The CDR3 DNA sequence: TGTGCCAGCAGCTTTAAAGCAGGTCAGTCCTACGAGCAGTACGTC.

The sample holds a few counts of this clonotype. V gene TRBV20-1 combines with J gene TRBJ2-7; D is undetermined. This CDR3 is 13 amino acids long. Per the germline V gene, CDR1 is DFQATT and CDR2 is SNEGSKA (reference sequence). V gave up 3 bases and J gave up 2 bases, with 11 bases separating them. CDR3 amino acids: CSASSPETYEQYF. The CDR3 DNA reads as TGCAGTGCTAGTTCACCGGAAACCTACGAGCAGTACTTC.

Here the CDR3 DNA reads TGCGCCAGCAGCCGATTGCCGGGGCGGATGTCCTACGAGCAGTACTTC. Protein sequence: CASSRLPGRMSYEQYF. The chain joins TRBV4-1 to TRBJ2-7; either TRBD1 or TRBD2 may supply D (5 bases each). V shed 4 bases and J shed 1 base, with 17 bases lying between them. The CDR3 loop spans 16 amino acids. Germline assignment: CDR1 MGHRA and CDR2 YSYEKL.

The CDR3 DNA is TGTGCCAGCAGTTACAAACGGGACAGGGGCAATCAGCCCCAGCATTTT. This sequence encodes CASSYKRDRGNQPQHF. The rearrangement uses TRBV6-2 or TRBV6-3 and TRBJ1-5; 9 bases align to TRBD1. With V trimmed by 2 bases and J by 2 bases, 4 bases remained unmatched. The germline V gene encodes CDR1 MNHEY and CDR2 SVGEGT. This CDR3 spans 16 amino acids.

The chain has TRBV14 and TRBJ2-1; D is possibly TRBD2 (6 bases). Per germline, CDR1 SGHDN and CDR2 FVKESK. This CDR3 has 12 residues. With 6 bases removed from V and 6 bases from J, the gap between germline ends came to 9 bases. CDR3 DNA sequence: TGTGCCAGCAGATACGGGAGCAATGAGCAGTTCTTC. This gives the protein CASRYGSNEQFF.

V gene TRBV4-1 combines with J gene TRBJ2-2, with 14 nucleotides matching TRBD2. CDR3 length: 22 residues. Losses at the gene ends were 5 bases for V and 5 bases for J; bases not matched to a gene: 22. From germline, CDR1 is MGHRA and CDR2 YSYEKL. The CDR3 region is CASSLSRPRGRLAGGRTGELFF. CDR3 sequence (DNA): TGCGCCAGCAGCTTATCACGACCCAGGGGCCGACTAGCGGGAGGGCGGACCGGGGAGCTGTTTTTT.

Many counts were recorded for this clonotype. The gene calls are TRBV5-1 and TRBJ2-1, with 8 bases that match TRBD1. CDR1 SGHRS and CDR2 YFSETQ come from the germline V gene. V lost 4 bases to trimming and J lost 7 bases; unmatched junction nucleotides: 7. CDR3 length: 14 residues. The CDR3 DNA reads as TGCGCCAGCAGCGAACAGGGGGAGCCGAATGAGCAGTTCTTC. Residues: CASSEQGEPNEQFF.

A single count supports this clonotype. A read error is possible here, since a much larger clone lies one base away. This likely comes from a read error, as the CDR3 has no conserved phenylalanine or tryptophan at its end. The chain employs TRBV3-1 and TRBJ2-7; no firm D call. The V gene's germline CDR1 is LGHDT and CDR2 YNNKEL (reference sequence). V was shortened by 0 bases and J by 0 bases, with 9 bases between the two germline ends. The CDR3 is 15 amino acids. CDR3: CASSQDRVTSYEQYL. For the CDR3, the DNA is TGTGCCAGCAGCCAAGATCGAGTCACCTCCTACGAGCAGTACCTC.

This clonotype was picked up a small number of times. V usage is TRBV6-5 and J usage is TRBJ1-1, with 7 nucleotides matching TRBD1. J gave up 4 bases and V 2 bases, and 10 bases lay outside the gene matches. This CDR3 region has 16 residues. Germline V gene sequence: CDR1 MNHEY, CDR2 SVGAGI. In nucleotides, the CDR3 is TGTGCCAGCAGTTACCCTTTGACAGGGAAAGGCACTGAAGCTTTCTTT. Its translation is CASSYPLTGKGTEAFF.

The sample holds many counts of this clonotype. The rearrangement uses TRBV27 and TRBJ1-5; the match to TRBD1 covers 9 bases. The CDR3 totals 15 residues. The germline gives CDR1 MNHEY, CDR2 SMNVEV (reference sequence). Trimming took 4 bases from V and 3 from J; bases not matched to a gene: 4. Here the CDR3 reads CASSSRTGVNQPQHF. CDR3 sequence (DNA): TGTGCCAGCAGTTCCCGGACAGGGGTCAATCAGCCCCAGCATTTT.

Ten or more counts support this clonotype. The rearrangement uses TRBV20-1 and TRBJ1-1; 8 nucleotides align to TRBD1. The V and J ends lost 3 bases and 1 base, in that order; junction bases with no gene match: 16. The CDR3 totals 18 residues. In germline, CDR1 is DFQATT, CDR2 SNEGSKA (reference sequence). In DNA, the CDR3 is TGCAGTGCTAGTTTTGGACAGGGCTCGCTTCGGCAGAACACTGAAGCTTTCTTT. It encodes CSASFGQGSLRQNTEAFF.

This clonotype was counted many times. This chain links TRBV29-1 with TRBJ2-7; perhaps TRBD2 as D (6 bases). The CDR3 loop spans 13 amino acids. CDR1 is SQVTM and CDR2 is ANQGSEA in the germline V gene. Trimming took 7 bases from V and 0 from J, leaving 13 bases between them. Written as DNA, the CDR3 is TGCAGCGCCCGGGGGATGAGCTCCTACGAGCAGTACTTC. Protein product: CSARGMSSYEQYF.

This clonotype was found many times. This chain joins TRBV13 and TRBJ2-7; the D gene is possibly TRBD2 (5 bases). Germline CDR1 is PRHDT and CDR2 is FYEKMQ (reference sequence). Trimming removed 5 bases from V and 4 bases from J, with 6 bases in between. This CDR3 has 11 residues. Here the CDR3 DNA reads TGTGCCAGCAGCCAGCGGTACGAGCAGTACTTC. Encoded protein: CASSQRYEQYF.

This clonotype has a count of ten or more. The V gene is TRBV10-3, the J gene TRBJ2-7; no clear D gene. V dropped 2 bases and J dropped 3 bases, with 2 bases sitting between them. The CDR3 has 11 residues. Per the germline V gene, CDR1 is ENHRY and CDR2 is SYGVKD. CDR3 residues: CAISEVYEQYF. In nucleotides, the CDR3 is TGTGCCATCAGTGAGGTCTACGAGCAGTACTTC.

Many counts were recorded for this clonotype. This rearrangement joins TRBV2 to TRBJ2-1, with 9 bases fitting TRBD2. Unmatched junction bases numbered 6, after V lost 2 bases and J lost 10 bases. Germline CDR1 and CDR2: SNHLY and FYNNEI. The CDR3 loop spans 14 amino acids. The CDR3 nucleotides read TGTGCCAGCAGTGAAAGACTAGCGGCAGAGGAGCAGTTCTTC. Amino acids: CASSERLAAEEQFF.

The rearrangement uses TRBV20-1 and TRBJ2-1; 9 positions agree with TRBD2. This CDR3 has 13 residues. The germline V gene encodes CDR1 DFQATT and CDR2 SNEGSKA (reference sequence). J lost 10 bases, V lost 3 bases, and 7 bases had no gene match. This chain's CDR3 is CSASGGRAKEQFF. The DNA of the CDR3 is TGCAGTGCTAGCGGCGGGAGGGCCAAAGAGCAGTTCTTC.

This clonotype was recorded a few times. V is TRBV4-1 and J is TRBJ2-5; D unclear. The CDR3 consists of 16 residues. V was pared by 0 bases and J by 0 bases, with 11 bases between. The germline gives CDR1 MGHRA, CDR2 YSYEKL. In DNA form, the CDR3 reads TGCGCCAGCAGCCAAGATCTGTCATCGTACCAAGAGACCCAGTACTTC. Translating gives CASSQDLSSYQETQYF.

This clonotype was detected many times. The chain links TRBV20-1 to TRBJ1-2; D unresolved. CDR1 and CDR2 (germline): DFQATT, SNEGSKA (reference sequence). Trimming stripped 2 bases from V and 8 bases from J, with 12 bases between. The CDR3 consists of 12 residues. CDR3 residues: CSARPFSSGYTF. In DNA, the CDR3 is TGCAGTGCTAGACCTTTCTCGTCCGGCTACACCTTC.

This CDR3 is CASSPHPSTDTQYF. For the CDR3, the DNA is TGTGCCAGCAGCCCCCACCCGAGCACAGATACGCAGTATTTT. The chain uses TRBV11-1 and TRBJ2-3; D remains unclear. This CDR3 has 14 amino acids. Per germline, CDR1 SGHAT and CDR2 FQDESV (reference sequence). Trimming left V 5 bases short and J 0 bases short, with 9 bases between.

This chain uses TRBV20-1 with TRBJ1-5, with 10 bases lining up with TRBD1. Germline CDR1 is DFQATT and CDR2 is SNEGSKA (reference sequence). The length of the CDR3 is 17 residues. V lost 0 bases, J lost 4 bases, and 9 bases stayed unmatched. CDR3 DNA: TGCAGTGCTAGAGATCGTATGTGGGACAGGGGAAATCAGCCCCAGCATTTT. It encodes CSARDRMWDRGNQPQHF.

The rearrangement joins TRBV29-1 to TRBJ1-5; D gene uncertain. This CDR3 comprises 13 residues. The V gene lost 6 bases and the J gene lost 0 bases, with 9 bases spanning the gap. Germline V CDR1 and CDR2: SQVTM, ANQGSEA. CDR3 sequence (DNA): TGCAGCGTCCAGTGGGATAGCAATCAGCCCCAGCATTTT. As protein: CSVQWDSNQPQHF.

This clonotype was recorded at least ten times. The chain uses TRBV2 and TRBJ2-7; 10 bases match TRBD2. The V gene's germline CDR1 is SNHLY and CDR2 FYNNEI. The CDR3 spans 18 residues. With 6 bases clipped from V and 3 bases from J, the junction kept 17 bases outside the gene matches. For the CDR3, the DNA is TGTGCCAGCAGCCTAGCGGGAGCCGGGCCGTGGTGGAACTACGAGCAGTACGTC. Its translation: CASSLAGAGPWWNYEQYV.

The genes are TRBV28 and TRBJ1-2; a weak D match, TRBD1 (6 bases). V dropped 4 bases and J dropped 8 bases, with 11 bases sitting between them. Germline V CDR1 and CDR2: MDHEN, SYDVKM. The length of the CDR3 is 12 residues. The CDR3: CASSWTANGYTF. Here the CDR3 DNA reads TGTGCCAGCAGTTGGACAGCTAACGGCTACACCTTC.

This clonotype was found many times. The rearrangement joins TRBV12-3 or TRBV12-4 to TRBJ2-7; 7 nucleotides match TRBD1. V was clipped by 6 bases and J by 3 bases; unmatched bases: 8. This CDR3 is built from 14 residues. The CDR3 region is CASRSTGTHYEQYF. The CDR3, as DNA: TGTGCCAGCAGATCGACAGGGACCCACTACGAGCAGTACTTC.